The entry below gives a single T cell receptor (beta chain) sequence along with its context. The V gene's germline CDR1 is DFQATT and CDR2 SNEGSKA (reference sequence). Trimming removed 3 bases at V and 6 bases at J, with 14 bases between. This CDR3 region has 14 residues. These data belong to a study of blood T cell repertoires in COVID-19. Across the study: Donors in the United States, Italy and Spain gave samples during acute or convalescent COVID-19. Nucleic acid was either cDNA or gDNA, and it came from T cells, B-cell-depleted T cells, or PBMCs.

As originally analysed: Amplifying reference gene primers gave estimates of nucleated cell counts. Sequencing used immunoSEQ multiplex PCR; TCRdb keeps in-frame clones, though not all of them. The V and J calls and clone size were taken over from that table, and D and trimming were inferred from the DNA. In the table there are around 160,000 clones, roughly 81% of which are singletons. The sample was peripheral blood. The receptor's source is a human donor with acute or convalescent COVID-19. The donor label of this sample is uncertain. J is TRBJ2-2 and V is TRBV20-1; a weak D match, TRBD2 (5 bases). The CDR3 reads CSASNEGGAGELFF. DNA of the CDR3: TGCAGTGCTAGTAACGAGGGTGGGGCCGGGGAGCTGTTTTTT.